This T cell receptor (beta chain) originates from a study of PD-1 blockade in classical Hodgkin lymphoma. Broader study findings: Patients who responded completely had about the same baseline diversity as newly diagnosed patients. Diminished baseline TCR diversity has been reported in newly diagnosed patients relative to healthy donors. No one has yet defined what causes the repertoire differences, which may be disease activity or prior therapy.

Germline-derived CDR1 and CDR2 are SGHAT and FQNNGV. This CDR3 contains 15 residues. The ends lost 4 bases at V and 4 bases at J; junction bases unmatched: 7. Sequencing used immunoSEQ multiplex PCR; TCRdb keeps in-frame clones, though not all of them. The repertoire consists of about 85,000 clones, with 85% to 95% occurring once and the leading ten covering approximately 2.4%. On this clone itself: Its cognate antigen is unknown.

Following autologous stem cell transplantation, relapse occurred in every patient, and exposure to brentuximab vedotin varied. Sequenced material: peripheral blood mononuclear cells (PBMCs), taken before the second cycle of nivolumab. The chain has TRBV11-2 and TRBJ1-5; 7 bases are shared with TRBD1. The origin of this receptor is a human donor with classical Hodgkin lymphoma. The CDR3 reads CASSSTTGWNQPQHF. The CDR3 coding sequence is TGTGCCAGCAGCTCCACGACAGGGTGGAATCAGCCCCAGCATTTT.